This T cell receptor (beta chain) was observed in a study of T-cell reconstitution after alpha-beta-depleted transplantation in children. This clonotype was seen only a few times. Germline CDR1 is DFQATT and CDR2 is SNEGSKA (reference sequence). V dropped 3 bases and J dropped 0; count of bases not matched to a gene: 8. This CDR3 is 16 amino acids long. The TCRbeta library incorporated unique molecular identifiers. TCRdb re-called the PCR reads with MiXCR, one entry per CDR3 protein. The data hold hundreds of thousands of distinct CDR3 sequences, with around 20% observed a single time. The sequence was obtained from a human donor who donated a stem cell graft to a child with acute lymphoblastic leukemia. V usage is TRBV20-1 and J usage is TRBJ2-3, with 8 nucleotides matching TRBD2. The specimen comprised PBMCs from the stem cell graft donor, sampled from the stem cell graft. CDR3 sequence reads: CSASGLAGPSTDTQYF. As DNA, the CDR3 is TGCAGTGCTAGTGGTTTAGCGGGACCCAGCACAGATACGCAGTATTTT.